These 30 T cell receptor beta chains originate from one sample sequenced in a study of shared clonotypes between healthy human individuals. Some clones are missing from TCRdb's copy, which holds only in-frame ones; the method was immunoSEQ multiplex PCR. This sample carries about half a million clones, approximately 71% of them seen once, and the ten largest clones take 9.5% to 15%. Sequencing was done on a sample of PBMCs. All receptors derive from a woman in her thirties or forties in good health. Some clones in this sample may be carry-over from other donors' samples.

The genes are TRBV6-1 and TRBJ1-1; no reliable D call. The CDR3 length is 12 residues. In germline, CDR1 is MNHNS, CDR2 SASEGT. V was cut by 6 bases and J by 1 base, with 6 bases left in between. CDR3 bases: TGTGCCAGCAGCGCAGGGAACACTGAAGCTTTCTTT. This encodes CASSAGNTEAFF.

The chain combines TRBV6-1 with TRBJ1-4; D call uncertain. Trimming removed 2 bases from V and 4 bases from J, with 11 bases in between. The V gene's germline CDR1 is MNHNS and CDR2 SASEGT. This CDR3 comprises 15 residues. The CDR3 bases are TGTGCCAGCAGTGAAAAAAAACAGCTTAATGAAAAACTGTTTTTT. Its translation is CASSEKKQLNEKLFF.

In its sample, this clone was seen once. Given a much more abundant clone one base away, this may be a read error. V is TRBV4-2 and J is TRBJ2-2; tentatively, D is TRBD1 or TRBD2 (5 bases each). The CDR3 is 15 residues long. The germline V gene has CDR1 LGHNA and CDR2 YNFKEQ. CDR3: CASSQDDGGVVELVF. Here the CDR3 DNA reads TGTGCCAGCAGCCAAGATGATGGGGGAGTTGTGGAGCTGGTTTTT.

J is TRBJ2-1 and V is TRBV5-4, with 8 bases fitting TRBD2. CDR1 and CDR2 (germline): SGHNT, YYREEE (reference sequence). The CDR3 is 16 amino acids. V lost 0 bases and J lost 4; bases outside the gene matches: 6. The CDR3 spells CASSLGGSGKYNEQFF. CDR3 DNA sequence: TGTGCCAGCAGCTTGGGGGGTAGCGGGAAATACAATGAGCAGTTCTTC. The variable domain in full, with the rest retrieved from reference TRBV5-4 and TRBJ2-1, is ETGVTQSPTHLIKTRGQQVTLRCSSQSGHNTVSWYQQALGQGPQFIFQYYREEENGRGNFPPRFSGLQFPNYSSELNVNALELDDSALYLCASSLGGSGKYNEQFFGPGTRLTVL.

The chain uses TRBV7-3 and TRBJ2-2; TRBD1 matches at 7 bases. The V gene's germline CDR1 is SGHTA and CDR2 FQGTGA. After removal of 4 bases from V and 5 bases from J, the junction contained 7 bases not matched to a gene. This CDR3 has 15 residues. CDR3 nucleotides: TGTGCCAGCAGCTCCCGGACAGGAAGTACCGGGGAGCTGTTTTTT. Translating gives CASSSRTGSTGELFF. Variable domain in full (rest from reference TRBV7-3 and TRBJ2-2): GAGVSQTPSNKVTEKGKYVELRCDPISGHTALYWYRQSLGQGPEFLIYFQGTGAADDSGLPNDRFFAVRPEGSVSTLKIQRTERGDSAVYLCASSSRTGSTGELFFGEGSRLTVL.

This clone was observed a few times. J is TRBJ2-3 and V is TRBV29-1; D possibly corresponds to TRBD2 (7 bases). CDR1 SQVTM and CDR2 ANQGSEA come from the germline V gene. Trimming stripped 0 bases from V and 6 bases from J, with 19 bases between. CDR3 size: 16 residues. CDR3 sequence (DNA): TGCAGCGTTGAAGATGTTGGGGGCGGGAGTCCCGATACGCAGTATTTT. Amino acids: CSVEDVGGGSPDTQYF.

The V and J genes are TRBV15 and TRBJ2-3, with 8 bases fitting TRBD1. The CDR3 is 16 amino acids. V shed 1 base and J 1 base; nucleotides not matched to a gene: 4. Germline CDR1 is LNHNV and CDR2 is YYDKDF (reference sequence). The CDR3 here is CATSRAQGAGTDTQYF. CDR3 nucleotides: TGTGCCACCAGCAGAGCCCAGGGGGCCGGCACAGATACGCAGTATTTT.

The chain carries TRBV6-1 and TRBJ2-7, with D possibly matching TRBD1 (5 bases). V was cut by 8 bases and J by 1 base, with 18 bases left in between. In germline, CDR1 is MNHNS, CDR2 SASEGT. This CDR3 spans 15 amino acids. Here the CDR3 reads CASAYGGAESYEQYF. Written as DNA, the CDR3 is TGTGCCAGCGCCTACGGTGGGGCGGAGTCCTACGAGCAGTACTTC.

Only one count was recorded for this clone. The V gene is TRBV4-1, the J gene TRBJ2-7; tentative D call: TRBD2 (7 bases). Germline V gene data show CDR1 as MGHRA and CDR2 as YSYEKL. V was pared by 4 bases and J by 1 base, with 11 bases between. The CDR3 is made up of 14 amino acids. The CDR3 loop reads CASSPGGQSYEQYF. CDR3 nucleotide sequence: TGCGCCAGCAGCCCGGGGGGACAATCCTACGAGCAGTACTTC.

Of note for this clone: This specimen includes other DNA sequences encoding the same CDR3. The rearrangement uses TRBV28 and TRBJ2-1; D gene unclear. Trimming stripped 6 bases from V and 4 bases from J, with 16 bases between. Germline V CDR1 and CDR2: MDHEN, SYDVKM. The CDR3 length is 15 residues. The CDR3 sequence is CASSRPAGLYNEQFF. In nucleotides, the CDR3 is TGTGCCAGCAGCCGTCCGGCTGGGCTATACAATGAGCAGTTCTTC.

The J gene is TRBJ1-2, the V gene TRBV30, with unresolved D. V gave up 3 bases and J gave up 8 bases, with 16 bases separating them. The length of the CDR3 is 13 residues. Germline V gene data show CDR1 as GTSNPN and CDR2 as SVGIG (reference sequence). The DNA for the CDR3 is TGTGCCTGGAGGGTTTCGGGGTTCTGGGGCTACACCTTC. Protein sequence: CAWRVSGFWGYTF. The complete variable domain, with remaining parts taken from reference TRBV30 and TRBJ1-2, reads SQTIHQWPATLVQPVGSPLSLECTVEGTSNPNLYWYRQAAGRGLQLLFYSVGIGQISSEVPQNLSASRPQDRQFILSSKKLLLSDSGFYLCAWRVSGFWGYTFGSGTRLTVV.

As concerns this clone: A read error is likely here: a far larger clone is one base away. V usage is TRBV2 and J usage is TRBJ2-5; 7 bases map to TRBD2. Near its end, the DNA agrees better with TRBJ2-7, so the J call may be wrong. The CDR3 sequence is 12 residues long. Germline V gives CDR1 SNHLY, CDR2 FYNNEI. This CDR3 is CANQRGSYEQYF. The CDR3 DNA sequence: TGTGCCAACCAGCGGGGCTCCTACGAGCAGTACTTC.

The genes are TRBV7-8 and TRBJ1-5; D perhaps matches TRBD1 (6 bases). Germline values: CDR1 SGHVS, CDR2 FQNEAQ. The CDR3 totals 18 residues. Between the trimmed V and J ends, which lost 0 bases and 0 bases, there was a span of 15 bases. CDR3 DNA: TGTGCCAGCAGCTTAGCCCCAGACAGGAGGATTAGCAATCAGCCCCAGCATTTT. Translation gives CASSLAPDRRISNQPQHF.

The genes are TRBV4-2 and TRBJ2-3; TRBD2 aligns across 16 bases. This CDR3 region has 19 residues. Germline V gene lookup returns CDR1 LGHNA and CDR2 YNFKEQ. The J segment lost 6 bases and the V segment lost 2 bases, leaving 11 bases of the junction unmatched. CDR3 sequence: CASSQQVTGTSGRADTQYF. CDR3 DNA sequence: TGTGCCAGCAGCCAACAAGTCACCGGGACTAGCGGGAGGGCTGATACGCAGTATTTT.

The chain combines TRBV28 with TRBJ2-1, with 10 bases identical to TRBD2. This CDR3 has 12 amino acids. CDR1 and CDR2 from the germline V gene are MDHEN and SYDVKM. The V and J ends lost 8 bases and 8 bases, in that order; junction bases with no gene match: 3. The CDR3 sequence is CASGTSAHEQFF. CDR3 in DNA: TGTGCCAGCGGGACTAGCGCCCATGAGCAGTTCTTC.

This chain connects TRBV9 to TRBJ2-7; possibly TRBD1 or TRBD2 for D (5 bases each). The CDR3 is 13 amino acids. Trimming shortened V by 4 bases and J by 3 bases, and 11 bases separated the two germline ends. Germline lookup yields CDR1 SGDLS and CDR2 YYNGEE. CDR3 bases: TGTGCCAGCAGCCCCGGGACGCGCTACGAGCAGTACTTC. As protein: CASSPGTRYEQYF.

Of note for this clone: A read error may explain this, as a much larger clone is one base away. Other DNA sequences from this sample encode an identical CDR3 as well. CDR3 amino acids: CASSLRSGSRVHEKLFF. The CDR3 DNA is TGTGCCAGCAGTTTACGGTCAGGGAGTCGGGTTCATGAAAAACTGTTCTTT. The chain couples TRBV27 to TRBJ1-4; a weak D match, TRBD1 (5 bases). The CDR3 has 17 amino acids. From germline, CDR1 is MNHEY and CDR2 SMNVEV (reference sequence).

The V and J genes are TRBV18 and TRBJ2-3; 13 nucleotides align to TRBD2. CDR3 length: 16 amino acids. After removal of 6 bases from V and 4 bases from J, the junction contained 7 bases not matched to a gene. The germline CDR1 and CDR2 sequences are KGHSH and LQKENI. The CDR3 is CASSRGLAGASDTQYF. CDR3 sequence (DNA): TGTGCCAGCTCCCGCGGACTAGCGGGAGCTTCAGATACGCAGTATTTT.

This clone was detected a few times. The chain recombines TRBV6-1 with TRBJ2-4; D assignment may be TRBD1 or TRBD2 (5 bases each). The ends were cut back, 6 bases at V and 5 bases at J, with 11 bases in the middle. The CDR3 contains 13 residues. Germline V lookup: CDR1 MNHNS, CDR2 SASEGT. The CDR3 DNA follows: TGTGCCAGCAGGAGAGGGACCGAAAACATTCAGTACTTC. It specifies CASRRGTENIQYF.

This clone was seen just once. The chain has TRBV5-4 and TRBJ2-1; 7 bases align to TRBD1. The CDR3 runs 15 residues. The ends lost 4 bases at V and 6 bases at J; junction bases unmatched: 10. Germline V lookup: CDR1 SGHNT, CDR2 YYREEE (reference sequence). The CDR3 loop reads CASSPGQILTNEQFF. CDR3 nucleotides: TGTGCCAGCAGCCCGGGACAGATATTAACCAATGAGCAGTTCTTC. The full variable domain, in which reference TRBV5-4 and TRBJ2-1 provide the parts outside the CDR3, is ETGVTQSPTHLIKTRGQQVTLRCSSQSGHNTVSWYQQALGQGPQFIFQYYREEENGRGNFPPRFSGLQFPNYSSELNVNALELDDSALYLCASSPGQILTNEQFFGPGTRLTVL.

This clone was recorded once. This chain joins TRBV6-1 and TRBJ1-1, with a tentative D call TRBD1 (5 bases). V was clipped by 3 bases and J by 8 bases, with 13 bases between them. Germline values: CDR1 MNHNS, CDR2 SASEGT. The CDR3 is 13 residues long. The CDR3 region has the DNA TGTGCCAGCAGTGATAACCAGGGCGCAGAAGCTTTCTTT. Residues: CASSDNQGAEAFF.

The chain uses TRBV7-2 and TRBJ1-2; a weak D match, TRBD1 (6 bases). Trimming shortened V by 5 bases and J by 5 bases, and 15 bases separated the two germline ends. Germline loops: CDR1 SGHTA, CDR2 FQGNSA. This CDR3 contains 14 residues. The CDR3 nucleotides read TGTGCCAGCAGCCAAACAGGGCCTGGATATGGCTACACCTTC. It translates to CASSQTGPGYGYTF.

This clone appeared many times. The chain carries TRBV5-1 and TRBJ1-1; D unclear. The V end was cut by 0 bases, the J end by 1 base, with 10 bases between. The germline gives CDR1 SGHRS, CDR2 YFSETQ. The CDR3 consists of 15 residues. Written as DNA, the CDR3 is TGCGCCAGCAGCTTGGCGCCCCAACAGAACACTGAAGCTTTCTTT. Protein sequence: CASSLAPQQNTEAFF.

This chain links TRBV28 with TRBJ2-2; no definite D call. This CDR3 is built from 14 residues. The V end was cut by 11 bases, the J end by 1 base, with 14 bases between. Germline V gene lookup returns CDR1 MDHEN and CDR2 SYDVKM. This CDR3 is CAAVADLNTGELFF. Here the CDR3 DNA reads TGTGCCGCCGTAGCAGACTTGAACACCGGGGAGCTGTTTTTT. Full variable domain (remainder filled in from reference TRBV28 and TRBJ2-2): DVKVTQSSRYLVKRTGEKVFLECVQDMDHENMFWYRQDPGLGLRLIYFSYDVKMKEKGDIPEGYSVSREKKERFSLILESASTNQTSMYLCAAVADLNTGELFFGEGSRLTVL.

The rearrangement links TRBV27 to TRBJ2-7, with D maybe TRBD1 (6 bases). Per the germline V gene, CDR1 is MNHEY and CDR2 is SMNVEV (reference sequence). V was trimmed by 5 bases and J by 2 bases, leaving 16 bases between them. The CDR3 length is 15 residues. The CDR3 nucleotides read TGTGCCAGCAGTCCGAGGGCAGGGGATCCCTACGAGCAGTACTTC. Its translation: CASSPRAGDPYEQYF.

To note about this clone: This is likely an artifact of a read error, given a far larger clone one base away. The chain carries TRBV6-6 and TRBJ2-7, with D maybe TRBD2 (6 bases). With 10 bases removed from V and 3 bases from J, the gap between germline ends came to 16 bases. The CDR3 sequence is 13 residues long. In germline, CDR1 is MNHNY, CDR2 SVGAGI (reference sequence). DNA for the CDR3: TGTGCCATCACACAACGGGAGATCTACGAGCAGTACTTC. The encoded protein is CAITQREIYEQYF.

This chain links TRBV7-3 with TRBJ2-5, with TRBD1 matching 8 bases. The CDR3 is 13 amino acids. The germline V gene encodes CDR1 SGHTA and CDR2 FQGTGA. J lost 11 bases, V lost 5 bases, and 10 bases had no gene match. CDR3 region: CASSTTGVGEQYF. In DNA, the CDR3 is TGTGCCAGCAGCACGACAGGGGTGGGAGAGCAGTACTTC.

The CDR3 bases are TGTGCCAGCAGCTCGGGACTAGCGGGAAGGGATACGCAGTATTTT. It yields the protein CASSSGLAGRDTQYF. The chain carries TRBV7-3 and TRBJ2-3; 13 positions agree with TRBD2. The CDR3 length is 15 residues. The V segment lost 4 bases and the J segment 6 bases; nucleotides outside the gene matches: 4. CDR1 and CDR2 (germline): SGHTA, FQGTGA.

For the CDR3, the DNA is TGTGCCAGCAGCCCCTGGGACAGGGGCTACGAGCAGTACTTC. It translates to CASSPWDRGYEQYF. The chain has TRBV9 and TRBJ2-7; 10 bases are a match to TRBD1. CDR3 length: 14 residues. The V gene end was trimmed by 4 bases and the J gene end by 3 bases; junction bases not matched to a gene: 4. From germline, CDR1 is SGDLS and CDR2 YYNGEE.

This chain links TRBV4-3 with TRBJ2-1; the D gene is possibly TRBD1 (5 bases). CDR1 is LGHNA and CDR2 is YSLEER in the germline V gene. This CDR3 region has 15 residues. Trimming removed 1 base from V and 1 base from J, with 8 bases in between. CDR3: CASSQGAGSYNEQFF. The CDR3 region has the DNA TGCGCCAGCAGCCAAGGTGCAGGGTCCTACAATGAGCAGTTCTTC.